The sequence of this T cell receptor (beta chain) was determined in a study of control samples from healthy donors and cancer patients. CDR1 is MNHEY, CDR2 SMNVEV, per germline (reference sequence). The ends were cut back, 2 bases at V and 7 bases at J, with 11 bases in the middle. The CDR3 loop spans 13 amino acids. Profiling relied on immunoSEQ multiplex PCR, and the TCRdb table lists in-frame clones only, not all of them. The table has 120,000 or so clones, around 96% seen once. This sequence joins TRBV27 and TRBJ2-5; D tentatively fits TRBD1 or TRBD2 (6 bases each). The specimen sequenced was blood. The sequence derives from a man aged 30-40 years in good health. The CDR3 DNA follows: TGTGCCAGCAGTTTAACGGGGGCTTGGACCCAGTACTTC. Translated, it gives CASSLTGAWTQYF.